The present T cell receptor beta chain was sequenced within a study of blood T cell repertoires in COVID-19. Study as a whole: Spain, Italy and the United States supplied samples that represented acute and convalescent COVID-19.

Assay: immunoSEQ multiplex PCR; the TCRdb copy retains only in-frame clones and omits some. There are 200,000 to 250,000 clones in the sample; 65% to 90% occur only once, and around 4% lies in the top ten. Participants had their cohort set by participant-reported clinical history. Sequencing was performed on PBMCs or T cells enriched from blood (not recorded which). The source of this sequence is a woman between 35 and 50 years old with acute COVID-19.

CDR3 residues: CASSFLGLAGGTTYNEQFF. CDR3 coding DNA: TGTGCCAGCAGTTTCCTGGGGCTAGCGGGTGGGACGACCTACAATGAGCAGTTCTTC. The chain employs TRBV6-2 or TRBV6-3 and TRBJ2-1, with 8 bases aligning to TRBD2. Germline V CDR1 and CDR2: MNHEY, SVGEGT. CDR3 size: 19 residues. The ends lost 4 bases at V and 2 bases at J; junction bases unmatched: 16.